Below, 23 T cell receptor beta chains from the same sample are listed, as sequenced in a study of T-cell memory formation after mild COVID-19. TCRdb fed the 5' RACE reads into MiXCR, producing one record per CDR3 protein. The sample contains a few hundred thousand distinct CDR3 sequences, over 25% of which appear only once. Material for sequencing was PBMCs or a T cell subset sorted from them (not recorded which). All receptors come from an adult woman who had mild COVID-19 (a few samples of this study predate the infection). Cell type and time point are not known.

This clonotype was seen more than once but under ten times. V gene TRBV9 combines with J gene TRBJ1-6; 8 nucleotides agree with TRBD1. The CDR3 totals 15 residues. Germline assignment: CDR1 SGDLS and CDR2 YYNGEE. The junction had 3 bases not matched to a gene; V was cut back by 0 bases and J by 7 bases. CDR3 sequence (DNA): TGTGCCAGCAGCGTAGGGACAGGGTTCAATTCACCCCTCCACTTT. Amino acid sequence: CASSVGTGFNSPLHF.

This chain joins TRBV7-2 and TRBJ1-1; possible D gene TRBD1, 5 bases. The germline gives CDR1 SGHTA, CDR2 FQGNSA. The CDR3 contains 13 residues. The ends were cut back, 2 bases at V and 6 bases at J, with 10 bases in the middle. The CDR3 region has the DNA TGTGCCAGCAGCTTAAGCAGGGACTCTGAAGCTTTCTTT. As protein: CASSLSRDSEAFF.

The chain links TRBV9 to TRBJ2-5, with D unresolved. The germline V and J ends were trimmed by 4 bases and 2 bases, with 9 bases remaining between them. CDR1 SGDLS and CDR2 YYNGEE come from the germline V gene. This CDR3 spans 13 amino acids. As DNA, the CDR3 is TGTGCCAGCAGCCCCTTCGGGCAAGAGACCCAGTACTTC. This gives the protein CASSPFGQETQYF.

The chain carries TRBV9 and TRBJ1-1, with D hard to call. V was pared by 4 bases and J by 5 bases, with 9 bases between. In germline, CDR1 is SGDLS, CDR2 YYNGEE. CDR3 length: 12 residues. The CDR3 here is CASSPAETEAFF. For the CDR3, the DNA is TGTGCCAGCAGCCCCGCCGAGACTGAAGCTTTCTTT.

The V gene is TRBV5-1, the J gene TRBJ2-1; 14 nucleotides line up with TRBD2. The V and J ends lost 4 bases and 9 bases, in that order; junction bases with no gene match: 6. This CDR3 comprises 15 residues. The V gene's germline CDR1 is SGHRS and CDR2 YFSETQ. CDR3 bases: TGCGCCAGCAGCGCCGGACTAGCGGGGGGACTTGAGCAGTTCTTC. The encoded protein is CASSAGLAGGLEQFF.

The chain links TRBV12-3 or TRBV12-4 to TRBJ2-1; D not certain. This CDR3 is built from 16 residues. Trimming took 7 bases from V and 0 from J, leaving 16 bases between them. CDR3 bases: TGTGCCAGCACCCAGAGTGGTAAGGGCTCCTACAATGAGCAGTTCTTC. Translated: CASTQSGKGSYNEQFF.

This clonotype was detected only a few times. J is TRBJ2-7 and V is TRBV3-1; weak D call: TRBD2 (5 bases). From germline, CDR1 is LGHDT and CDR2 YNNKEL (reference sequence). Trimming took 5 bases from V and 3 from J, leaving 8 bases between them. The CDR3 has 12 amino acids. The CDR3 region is CASSGGRYEQYF. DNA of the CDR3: TGTGCCAGCAGCGGAGGACGCTACGAGCAGTACTTC.

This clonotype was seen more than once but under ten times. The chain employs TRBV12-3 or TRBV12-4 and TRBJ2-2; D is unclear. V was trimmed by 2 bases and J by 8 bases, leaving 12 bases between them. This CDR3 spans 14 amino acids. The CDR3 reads CASSLSPVLGELFF. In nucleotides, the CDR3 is TGTGCCAGCAGTTTAAGTCCTGTATTGGGGGAGCTGTTTTTT.

The CDR3 DNA sequence: TGCGCCAGCAGCCCACCCCTTGTCCGTAGGAGGGAAGGCACAGATACGCAGTATTTT. Translation gives CASSPPLVRRREGTDTQYF. V usage is TRBV5-1 and J usage is TRBJ2-3; maybe TRBD2 (6 bases). In germline, CDR1 is SGHRS, CDR2 YFSETQ. This CDR3 region has 19 residues. The V end was cut by 4 bases, the J end by 1 base, with 25 bases between.

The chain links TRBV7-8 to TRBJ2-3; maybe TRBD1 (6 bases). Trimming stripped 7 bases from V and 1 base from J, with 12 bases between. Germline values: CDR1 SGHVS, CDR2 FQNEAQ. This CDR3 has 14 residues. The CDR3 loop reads CASTLRGGTDTQYF. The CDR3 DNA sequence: TGTGCCAGCACCCTCAGGGGCGGCACAGATACGCAGTATTTT.

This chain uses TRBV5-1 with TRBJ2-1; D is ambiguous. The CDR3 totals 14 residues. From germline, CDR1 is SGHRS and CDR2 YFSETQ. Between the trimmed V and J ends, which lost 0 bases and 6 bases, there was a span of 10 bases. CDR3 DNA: TGCGCCAGCAGCTTGGCCGGCTCCAGCAATGAGCAGTTCTTC. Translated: CASSLAGSSNEQFF.

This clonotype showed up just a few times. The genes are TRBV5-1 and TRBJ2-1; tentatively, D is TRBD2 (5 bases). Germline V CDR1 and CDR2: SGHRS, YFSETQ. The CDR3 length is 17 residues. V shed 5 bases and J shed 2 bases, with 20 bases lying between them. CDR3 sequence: CASSSPPDGNPYNEQFF. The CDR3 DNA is TGCGCCAGCAGTTCTCCCCCGGACGGGAACCCCTACAATGAGCAGTTCTTC.

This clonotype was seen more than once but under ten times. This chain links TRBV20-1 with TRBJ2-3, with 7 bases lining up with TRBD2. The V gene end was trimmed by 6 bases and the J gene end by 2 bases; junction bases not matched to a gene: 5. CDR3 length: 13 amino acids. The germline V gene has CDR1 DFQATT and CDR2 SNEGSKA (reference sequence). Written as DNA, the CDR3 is TGCAGTGCCCTAGCGGACTACACAGATACGCAGTATTTT. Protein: CSALADYTDTQYF.

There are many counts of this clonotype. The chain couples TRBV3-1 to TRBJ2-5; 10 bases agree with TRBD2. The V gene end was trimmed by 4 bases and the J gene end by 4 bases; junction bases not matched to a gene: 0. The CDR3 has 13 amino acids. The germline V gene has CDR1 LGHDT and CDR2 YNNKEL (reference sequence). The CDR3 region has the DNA TGTGCCAGCAGCCGACTAGCGGGAGAGACCCAGTACTTC. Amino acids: CASSRLAGETQYF.

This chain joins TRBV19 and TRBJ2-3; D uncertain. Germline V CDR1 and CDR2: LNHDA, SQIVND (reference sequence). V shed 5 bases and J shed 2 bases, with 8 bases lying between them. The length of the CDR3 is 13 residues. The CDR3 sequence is CASSGTDTDTQYF. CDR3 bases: TGTGCCAGTAGTGGAACAGACACAGATACGCAGTATTTT.

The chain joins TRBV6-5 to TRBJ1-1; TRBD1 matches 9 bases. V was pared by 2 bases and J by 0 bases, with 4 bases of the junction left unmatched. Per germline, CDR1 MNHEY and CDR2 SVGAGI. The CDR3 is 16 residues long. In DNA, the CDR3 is TGTGCCAGCAGTTACCCGGGACAGGGATTGAACACTGAAGCTTTCTTT. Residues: CASSYPGQGLNTEAFF.

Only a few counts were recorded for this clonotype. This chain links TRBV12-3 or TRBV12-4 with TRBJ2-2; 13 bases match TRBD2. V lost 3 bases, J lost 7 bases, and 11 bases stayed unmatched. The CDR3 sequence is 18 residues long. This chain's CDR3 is CASSFFLLAGGPIGELFF. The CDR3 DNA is TGTGCCAGCAGTTTCTTTTTACTAGCGGGAGGGCCAATCGGGGAGCTGTTTTTT.

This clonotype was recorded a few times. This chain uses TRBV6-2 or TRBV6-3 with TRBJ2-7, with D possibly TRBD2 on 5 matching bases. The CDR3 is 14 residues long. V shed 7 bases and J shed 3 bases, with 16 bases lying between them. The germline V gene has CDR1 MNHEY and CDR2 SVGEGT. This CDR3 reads CASTFPERDYEQYF. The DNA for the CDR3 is TGTGCCAGCACCTTCCCGGAGAGGGACTACGAGCAGTACTTC.

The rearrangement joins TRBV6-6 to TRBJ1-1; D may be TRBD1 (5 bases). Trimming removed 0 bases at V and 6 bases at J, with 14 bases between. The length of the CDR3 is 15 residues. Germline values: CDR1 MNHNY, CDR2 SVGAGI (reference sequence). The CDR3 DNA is TGTGCCAGCAGTTACTCGAAAGCAAGCAGGGCTGAAGCTTTCTTT. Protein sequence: CASSYSKASRAEAFF.

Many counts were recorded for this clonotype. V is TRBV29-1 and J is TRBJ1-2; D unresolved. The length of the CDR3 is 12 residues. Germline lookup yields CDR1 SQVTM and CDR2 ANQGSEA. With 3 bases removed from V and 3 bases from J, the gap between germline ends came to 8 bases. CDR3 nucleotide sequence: TGCAGCGTTGAGGCGCACGACTATGGCTACACCTTC. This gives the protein CSVEAHDYGYTF.

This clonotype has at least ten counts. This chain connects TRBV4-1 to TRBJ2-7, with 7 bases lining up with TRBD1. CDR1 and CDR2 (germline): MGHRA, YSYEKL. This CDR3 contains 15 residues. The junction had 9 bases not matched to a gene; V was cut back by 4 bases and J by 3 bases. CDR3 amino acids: CASSPGVAGGYEQYF. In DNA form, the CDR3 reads TGCGCCAGCAGCCCTGGGGTAGCAGGGGGCTACGAGCAGTACTTC.

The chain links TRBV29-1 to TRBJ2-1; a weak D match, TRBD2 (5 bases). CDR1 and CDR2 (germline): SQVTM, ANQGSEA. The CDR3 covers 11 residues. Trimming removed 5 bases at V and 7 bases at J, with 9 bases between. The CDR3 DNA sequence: TGCAGCGTTTATGGGGAGAATGAGCAGTTCTTC. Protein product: CSVYGENEQFF.

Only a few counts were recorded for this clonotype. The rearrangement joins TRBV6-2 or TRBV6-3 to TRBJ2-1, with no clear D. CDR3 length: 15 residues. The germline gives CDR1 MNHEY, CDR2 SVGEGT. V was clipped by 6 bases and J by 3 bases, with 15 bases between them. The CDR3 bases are TGTGCCAGCAGCAGACTGGAGTCAAGCTACAATGAGCAGTTCTTC. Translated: CASSRLESSYNEQFF.